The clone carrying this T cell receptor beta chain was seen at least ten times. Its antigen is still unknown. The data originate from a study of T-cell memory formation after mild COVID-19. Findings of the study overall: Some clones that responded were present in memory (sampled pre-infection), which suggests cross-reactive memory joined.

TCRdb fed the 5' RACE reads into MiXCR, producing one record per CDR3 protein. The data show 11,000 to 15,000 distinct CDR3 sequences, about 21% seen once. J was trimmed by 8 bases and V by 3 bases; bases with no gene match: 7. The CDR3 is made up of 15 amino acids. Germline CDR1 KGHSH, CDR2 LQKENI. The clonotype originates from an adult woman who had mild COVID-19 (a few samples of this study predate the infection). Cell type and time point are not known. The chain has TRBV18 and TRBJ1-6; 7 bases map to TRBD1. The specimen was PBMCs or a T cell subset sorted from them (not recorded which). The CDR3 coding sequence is TGTGCCAGCTCACCGCTGACAGGGAGGGATTCACCCCTCCACTTT. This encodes CASSPLTGRDSPLHF.